What follows are 14 T cell receptor beta chains derived from one specimen sequenced in a study of blood T cell repertoires in COVID-19. This table comes from immunoSEQ multiplex PCR, and its TCRdb copy is limited to in-frame clones, with some not included. Found here are roughly 290,000 clones, 75% to 90% of them singletons; the top ten hold around 12%. Sequencing used peripheral blood. These receptors came from a woman aged 55-69 years with acute or convalescent COVID-19.

The chain carries TRBV27 and TRBJ1-5, with 7 bases lining up with TRBD1. With V trimmed by 6 bases and J by 6 bases, 14 bases remained unmatched. CDR1 and CDR2 from the germline V gene are MNHEY and SMNVEV (reference sequence). CDR3 length: 16 residues. As DNA, the CDR3 is TGTGCCAGCAGCCAACAGGGGTTAGGGTCCACTCAGCCCCAGCATTTT. This gives the protein CASSQQGLGSTQPQHF.

The CDR3 reads CASNHGTGGSNQPQHF. The CDR3 nucleotides read TGTGCCAGCAACCACGGGACGGGGGGCAGCAATCAGCCCCAGCATTTT. V usage is TRBV2 and J usage is TRBJ1-5, with D possibly matching TRBD1 (6 bases). The CDR3 is 16 amino acids. The germline V gene encodes CDR1 SNHLY and CDR2 FYNNEI. Between the trimmed V and J ends, which lost 7 bases and 1 base, there was a span of 17 bases.

Only a few counts were recorded for this clone. The chain couples TRBV7-2 to TRBJ2-7; TRBD2 agrees at 15 bases. V was clipped by 4 bases and J by 7 bases; unmatched bases: 8. Germline values: CDR1 SGHTA, CDR2 FQGNSA. The CDR3 loop spans 16 amino acids. As DNA, the CDR3 is TGTGCCAGCAGCTCCGGACTAGCGGGAGGGAGGGGGGAGCAGTACTTC. Its protein is CASSSGLAGGRGEQYF. The full variable domain, completed using reference TRBV7-2 and TRBJ2-7, is GAGVSQSPSNKVTEKGKDVELRCDPISGHTALYWYRQSLGQGLEFLIYFQGNSAPDKSGLPSDRFSAERTGGSVSTLTIQRTQQEDSAVYLCASSSGLAGGRGEQYFGPGTRLTVT.

This chain connects TRBV18 to TRBJ2-3, with a tentative D call TRBD2 (5 bases). This CDR3 region has 15 residues. Germline V gene data show CDR1 as KGHSH and CDR2 as LQKENI. Trimming took 3 bases from V and 2 from J, leaving 12 bases between them. The CDR3 sequence: CASSPTAVPTDTQYF. The CDR3 region has the DNA TGTGCCAGCTCACCCACAGCGGTCCCCACAGATACGCAGTATTTT.

J is TRBJ2-5 and V is TRBV7-6; D perhaps matches TRBD2 (5 bases). The CDR3 totals 13 residues. CDR1 and CDR2 from the germline V gene are SGHVS and FNYEAQ. The V end lost 5 bases, the J end lost 5 bases, and 12 bases lay between the germline ends. CDR3 nucleotides: TGTGCCAGCAGCCGGGGTTCTACGGAGACCCAGTACTTC. It codes for CASSRGSTETQYF.

V is TRBV29-1 and J is TRBJ2-7; D is perhaps TRBD2 (7 bases). Between the trimmed V and J ends, which lost 1 base and 5 bases, there was a span of 12 bases. The CDR3 is made up of 13 amino acids. Germline V lookup: CDR1 SQVTM, CDR2 ANQGSEA. The CDR3: CSVEARGGHEQYF. The DNA of the CDR3 is TGCAGCGTTGAAGCAAGGGGGGGCCACGAGCAGTACTTC.

J is TRBJ2-2 and V is TRBV18; 8 bases agree with TRBD1. The CDR3 length is 16 residues. V shed 0 bases and J 1 base; nucleotides not matched to a gene: 1. CDR1 and CDR2 (germline): KGHSH, LQKENI. CDR3 region: CASSPPDRGNTGELFF. CDR3 bases: TGTGCCAGCTCACCACCCGACAGGGGGAACACCGGGGAGCTGTTTTTT.

The gene calls are TRBV24-1 and TRBJ2-7, with 14 bases matching TRBD2. CDR1 is KGHDR, CDR2 SFDVKD, per germline. Losses at the gene ends were 4 bases for V and 5 bases for J; bases not matched to a gene: 6. The CDR3 loop spans 16 amino acids. In nucleotides, the CDR3 is TGTGCCACCAGTGACCCCGGGACTAGCGGGAGCGACGAGCAGTACTTC. As protein: CATSDPGTSGSDEQYF.

This clone was detected once. This chain joins TRBV2 and TRBJ2-7; the match to TRBD2 covers 7 bases. Germline values: CDR1 SNHLY, CDR2 FYNNEI. The trim removed 8 bases at V and 3 bases at J, leaving 4 bases unmatched. The CDR3 is made up of 12 amino acids. CDR3 region: CASVGGHYEQYF. Here the CDR3 DNA reads TGTGCCAGCGTGGGAGGGCACTACGAGCAGTACTTC. Full variable domain (missing parts from reference TRBV2 and TRBJ2-7): EPEVTQTPSHQVTQMGQEVILRCVPISNHLYFYWYRQILGQKVEFLVSFYNNEISEKSEIFDDQFSVERPDGSNFTLKIRSTKLEDSAMYFCASVGGHYEQYFGPGTRLTVT.

This sequence joins TRBV7-6 and TRBJ1-2; 12 nucleotides match TRBD1. Germline V gene data show CDR1 as SGHVS and CDR2 as FNYEAQ. The CDR3 covers 16 residues. V dropped 5 bases and J dropped 2; count of bases not matched to a gene: 6. CDR3 nucleotides: TGTGCCAGCAGCCCGGGGACAGGGGGCACGAACTATGGCTACACCTTC. Protein product: CASSPGTGGTNYGYTF. Full variable domain (remainder filled in from reference TRBV7-6 and TRBJ1-2): GAGVSQSPRYKVTKRGQDVALRCDPISGHVSLYWYRQALGQGPEFLTYFNYEAQQDKSGLPNDRFSAERPEGSISTLTIQRTEQRDSAMYRCASSPGTGGTNYGYTFGSGTRLTVV.

The chain uses TRBV5-1 and TRBJ1-3; maybe TRBD1 (5 bases). Germline V lookup: CDR1 SGHRS, CDR2 YFSETQ. This CDR3 spans 16 amino acids. V was trimmed by 0 bases and J by 1 base, leaving 11 bases between them. As DNA, the CDR3 is TGCGCCAGCAGCTTGGCCGTAGGGGCATCTGGAAACACCATATATTTT. Protein product: CASSLAVGASGNTIYF.

The chain recombines TRBV4-1 with TRBJ1-3; 9 nucleotides align to TRBD1. CDR1 and CDR2 from the germline V gene are MGHRA and YSYEKL. This CDR3 region has 19 residues. The J segment lost 6 bases and the V segment lost 5 bases, leaving 20 bases of the junction unmatched. CDR3 sequence (DNA): TGCGCCAGCAGCACAGGGACAGGGCAAGGGATACCTCTGGTAAACACCATATATTTT. It is translated as CASSTGTGQGIPLVNTIYF.

V and J are TRBV28 and TRBJ1-1; possibly TRBD1 for D (5 bases). Germline V gene data show CDR1 as MDHEN and CDR2 as SYDVKM. The CDR3 is made up of 15 amino acids. Trimming stripped 2 bases from V and 3 bases from J, with 13 bases between. The DNA for the CDR3 is TGTGCCAGCAGTTTAACCACAGGCGCGGACACTGAAGCTTTCTTT. Translating it yields CASSLTTGADTEAFF.

The chain links TRBV5-1 to TRBJ1-1; TRBD1 aligns across 8 bases. CDR1 and CDR2 from the germline V gene are SGHRS and YFSETQ. The CDR3 runs 15 residues. V lost 4 bases to trimming and J lost 0 bases; unmatched junction nucleotides: 5. The CDR3 DNA follows: TGCGCCAGCAGCCATGGGACAGGAGTGAACACTGAAGCTTTCTTT. It specifies CASSHGTGVNTEAFF.